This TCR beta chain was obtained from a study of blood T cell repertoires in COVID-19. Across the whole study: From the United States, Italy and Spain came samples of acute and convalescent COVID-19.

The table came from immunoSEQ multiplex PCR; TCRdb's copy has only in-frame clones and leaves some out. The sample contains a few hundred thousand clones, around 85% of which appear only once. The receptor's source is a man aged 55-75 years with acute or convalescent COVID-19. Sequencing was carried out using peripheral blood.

CDR3 sequence (DNA): TGTGCCAGCAGTGCCCTAGCGGGAGTATCCTACAATGAGCAGTTCTTC. Protein sequence: CASSALAGVSYNEQFF. V is TRBV2 and J is TRBJ2-1; 10 bases are a match to TRBD2. J gave up 1 base and V 4 bases, and 4 bases lay outside the gene matches. CDR1 is SNHLY, CDR2 FYNNEI, per germline. The CDR3 runs to 16 residues.